This T cell receptor (beta chain) originates from a study of OX40 agonist ivuxolimab in advanced cancers. V was pared by 3 bases and J by 4 bases, with 27 bases between. The CDR3 spans 19 residues. CDR1 is SGDLS, CDR2 YYNGEE, per germline. The method was immunoSEQ multiplex PCR; TCRdb's version includes in-frame clones alone and lacks a portion of them. Among some 33,000 clones listed, around nine tenths were seen once. The V call is TRBV9, the J call TRBJ2-3, with a weak D call TRBD2 (5 bases). The sequence was obtained from an adult with an advanced solid tumor such as melanoma, head and neck, liver or kidney cancer. The specimen comprised CD4+ or CD8+ T cells sorted from blood, sampled in a trial of the OX40 agonist ivuxolimab. Here the CDR3 reads CASSDSEAGVQLAADTQYF. The CDR3 nucleotides are TGTGCCAGCAGCGATTCAGAAGCCGGGGTTCAGTTGGCTGCAGATACGCAGTATTTT.